The TCR beta chain described here comes from a study of T cell repertoires in cytomegalovirus infection. Study-wide context: Peptides in the study included HLA-C-restricted and HLA-B-restricted CMV epitopes. Notes on the study in general: It was HLA-C-restricted CMV-specific TCR beta clonotypes that dominated the response ex vivo.

A few counts support this clonotype. Its specificity is unknown. Using its own MiXCR run on the reads, TCRdb lists one record per CDR3 protein. The table has about 220,000 distinct CDR3 sequences, about 39% seen once; the top ten hold around 64%. With V trimmed by 4 bases and J by 5 bases, 2 bases remained unmatched. The CDR3 has 13 amino acids. Per germline, CDR1 MNHEY and CDR2 SMNVEV (reference sequence). The clonotype comes from a human donor in good health (CMV status not recorded). Some clones in this sample may be carry-over from other donors' samples. The rearrangement uses TRBV27 and TRBJ2-7, with 10 bases that match TRBD2. Sequenced here: CD8+ T cells from cultured PBMCs, sampled from culture after CMV antigen stimulation. The chain's CDR3 is CASSYLAGDEQYF. CDR3 bases: TGTGCCAGCAGTTATCTAGCGGGAGACGAGCAGTACTTC.